This T cell receptor (beta chain) was recorded in a study of T cells in women clearing cervical HPV infection (dated by TCRdb to the late 2010s). About the study as a whole: The cases were 25 to 30 women with histologically confirmed HPV16-related CIN3 or worse, and 2 of those women had invasive cancers. Controls were 25 women whose single incident HPV16 infection cleared within 12 months without precancer or cancer developing. Blood from cases was collected at the visit where the lesion was first found, while blood from controls was collected once the infection could no longer be detected. For cases, the median interval between lesion detection and blood sampling was around 140 days, with an interquartile range of roughly 85 to 210 days. Since only a few of the women had HLA typing available, the possibility that HLA type was acting as a confounder could not be ruled out. This exploratory proof-of-principle case-control study, nested within the Guanacaste HPV Natural History Study in Costa Rica, compared TCR repertoires among women with different cervical HPV16 outcomes. Cases were matched to controls by age within five years and by the year the sample was collected. Cases had a median age of around 32 years compared with 37 to 45 for controls, and baseline characteristics showed no significant differences between the groups. The parent cohort enrolled under 11,000 women aged 18 or older in Guanacaste, Costa Rica, in about 1992 to 1995 and followed the women for seven years. Quality controls consisted of five blinded duplicates per group, for a total of approximately 60 samples made up of 50 participants and around 10 replicates. Overall results and qualifications from the work: The cross-sectional design could not show whether the associations came before the infection or were a result of it, and neither effector/memory subsets nor HPV-specific T cells were isolated. Cases were distinguished from controls with an estimated AUC of roughly 0.81 by random forest classifiers combining richness and V gene abundances. Cases had lower TRBV6-7 relative abundance than controls (approximately 0.11% versus 0.16%; Bonferroni P = 0.0008). Across sequencing depths, CIN3+ cases showed significantly higher TCR repertoire richness than controls, but evenness did not differ between the groups. T-cell numbers per sample were unknown, so richness differences could reflect varying T-cell content rather than repertoire biology.

TCR beta CDR3 regions were amplified by multiplex PCR from an average of about 1,100 ng genomic DNA per sample using the immunoSEQ assay. The assay corrected primer bias using a complete synthetic TCR repertoire to establish an amplification baseline. The amplicons were sequenced on the Illumina platform. The study's processing was this. Sequences were error-corrected by clustering with frequency ratios and a modified nearest-neighbor algorithm, then analyzed in the immunoSEQ Analyzer with IMGT gene definitions. At each rarefaction depth, TCR richness and evenness were averaged across 20 rarefaction repeats, and any sample with fewer sequences than the depth was left out. Wilcoxon rank sum tests with FDR correction were used to compare V, D and J gene relative abundances between the groups. In the blinded duplicates, the intraclass correlation was about 95% for TCR richness and averaged about 73% across over 65 gene segments. Imported from immuneACCESS, the table was reduced by TCRdb to in-frame sequences with V and J called. These copies leave out some clones; in studies compared against another copy, an unresolved V gene accounts for under half, and the cause of the remainder is not known. D and trimming come from the DNA, and the V and J calls and clone size come from that table. The sample's table covers approximately 21,000 clones. Around 24% of the sample rests with the top ten.

Every participant had a single incident cervical HPV16 infection, and prevalent HPV16 infections were excluded. Cervical HPV DNA was detected by MY09/MY11 PCR and genotyped by dot-blot hybridization. Approximately 15 mL of heparinized blood was centrifuged, after which the buffy coat was aliquoted, frozen at -30 degrees C, and then stored at -80 degrees C. QIAGEN kits were used to extract genomic DNA from buffy coat specimens. Turning to this clone: There is no known antigen for this receptor. The missing CDR3 end, 3 residues past where the read stops, is filled in from the germline J gene.

V loses 6 bases, J loses 1 base, and the germline ends lie 6 bases apart. Counted from cysteine to phenylalanine, this CDR3 has 12 amino acids. Only the CDR3 bases that were read are kept: 27 of them, in frame from base 1. CDR1 and CDR2, per the germline V gene (reference sequence), are SEHNR and FQNEAQ. The V and J genes are TRBV7-9 and TRBJ1-1; there is no confident call for the D gene. The receptor's source is a woman between 18 and 69 years old with a cervical HPV16 infection that either progressed to CIN3+ or cleared (not recorded which). Sequenced: blood buffy coat. The CDR3 reads as follows: CASRAGNTEAFF. The part of the CDR3 DNA that was read is TGTGCCAGCAGGGCTGGGAACACTGAA.